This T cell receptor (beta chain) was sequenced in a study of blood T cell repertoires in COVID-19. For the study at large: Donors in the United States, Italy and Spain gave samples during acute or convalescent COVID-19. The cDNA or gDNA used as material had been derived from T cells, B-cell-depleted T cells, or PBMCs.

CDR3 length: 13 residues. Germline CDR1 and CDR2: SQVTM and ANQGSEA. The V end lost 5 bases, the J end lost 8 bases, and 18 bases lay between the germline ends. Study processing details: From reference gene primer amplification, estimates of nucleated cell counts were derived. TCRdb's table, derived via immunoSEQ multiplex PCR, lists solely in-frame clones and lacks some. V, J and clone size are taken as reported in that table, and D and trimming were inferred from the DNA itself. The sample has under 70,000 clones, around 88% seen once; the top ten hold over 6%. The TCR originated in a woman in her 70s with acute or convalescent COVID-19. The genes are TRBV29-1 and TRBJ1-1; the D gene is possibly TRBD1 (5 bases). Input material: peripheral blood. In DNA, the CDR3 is TGCAGCGTTTTATGGGCCCGGGGGTTGGAAGCTTTCTTT. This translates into CSVLWARGLEAFF.